The text below deals with one T cell receptor (beta chain). Its specificity is not known. The data were obtained in a study of T cell repertoires in cytomegalovirus infection. MiXCR, applied by TCRdb to the reads, yields one record per CDR3 protein. This table has 800,000 to 950,000 distinct CDR3 sequences, over 25% appearing once. Germline values: CDR1 MNHEY, CDR2 SVGEGT. This CDR3 spans 15 amino acids. The V end lost 5 bases, the J end lost 0 bases, and 10 bases lay between the germline ends. The specimen comprised cultured CD8+ T cells from PBMCs, sampled from culture after CMV antigen stimulation. The clonotype comes from a human donor in good health (CMV status not recorded). Some clones in this sample may be carry-over from other donors' samples. The chain is built from TRBV6-2 or TRBV6-3 and TRBJ2-2; possibly TRBD2 for D (6 bases). The CDR3 sequence is CASSAGWTNTGELFF. CDR3 coding DNA: TGTGCCAGCAGTGCGGGGTGGACGAACACCGGGGAGCTGTTTTTT.